This TCR beta chain was identified in a study of T cell responses to AZD1222 COVID-19 vaccine. Produced via immunoSEQ multiplex PCR; TCRdb's table is partial and in-frame only. The table has roughly 67,000 clones, almost 90% seen once. Germline V CDR1 and CDR2: WNHNN, SYGVQD (reference sequence). V was cut by 6 bases and J by 5 bases, with 19 bases left in between. This CDR3 has 16 residues. The input for sequencing was peripheral blood, taken on day 0 of AZD1222 vaccination. The receptor was derived from an adult in good health. The chain combines TRBV10-1 with TRBJ2-2; unclear D gene. Written as DNA, the CDR3 is TGCGCCAGCAGCGCGAGCGACGACGCGCGGACCGGGGAGCTGTTTTTT. Translating it yields CASSASDDARTGELFF.